A selection of T cell receptor beta chains follows, all from one sample in a study of T cells in localized non-small cell lung cancer. Assay: immunoSEQ multiplex PCR; the TCRdb copy retains only in-frame clones and omits some. The top ten clones hold roughly 6% of a sample with fewer than 25,000 clones, about 86% of them seen once. Specimen: peripheral blood, collected before any cancer treatment. Source of these receptors: a male donor older than 55 with stage II squamous cell lung carcinoma. Each CDR3 is given with its conserved first and last residue. Fields, in order: J gene, clone size, V gene, D gene, CDR3 DNA, CDR3 protein. The D gene is left open where the match is weak. The size field is filled for only some rows; it gives once, few, many or a size class.

>TRBJ2-3|-|TRBV28|-
TGTGCCAGCAGTTACACCGGGACAACGGTTCAGGATACGCAGTATTTT
CASSYTGTTVQDTQYF
>TRBJ2-1|-|TRBV7-2|-
TGTGCCAGCAGATCCGGTGGGGGGCCCCTTTACAATGAGCAGTTCTTC
CASRSGGGPLYNEQFF
>TRBJ2-5|-|TRBV5-1|-
TGCGCCAGCAGCCCTTCACCTAGCCAAGAGACCCAGTACTTC
CASSPSPSQETQYF
>TRBJ2-3|-|TRBV29-1|TRBD2
TGCAGCGTTGAATGGGGTAGCGGGAGATGGTTCGCAGATACGCAGTATTTT
CSVEWGSGRWFADTQYF
>TRBJ1-1|few|TRBV6-1|-
TGTGCCAGCAGTGAAGCGGGAGGGCCGACTGAAGCTTTCTTT
CASSEAGGPTEAFF
>TRBJ2-7|-|TRBV9|TRBD1
TGTGCCAGCAGCGGGGACAGACAAAACCCCTACGAGCAGTACTTC
CASSGDRQNPYEQYF
>TRBJ1-4|-|TRBV28|-
TGTGCCAGCAGTTTGGTGGGTAGGAGTACAACTAATGAAAAACTGTTTTTT
CASSLVGRSTTNEKLFF
>TRBJ1-5|-|TRBV2|-
TGTGCCAGCAGTGAAGGGCCCTGGCAGGGGCGTCAGCCCCAGCATTTT
CASSEGPWQGRQPQHF
>TRBJ1-6|-|TRBV6-5|TRBD1
TGTGCCAGCAGTTCCGACAGGGCTTCTAATTCACCCCTCCACTTT
CASSSDRASNSPLHF
>TRBJ1-3|-|TRBV11-3|TRBD1
TGTGCCAGCAGCCCGGGACAGGGCCCTGGAAACACCATATATTTT
CASSPGQGPGNTIYF
>TRBJ2-5|few|TRBV5-1|-
TGCGCCAGCAGGCCCCAGGGAGCGTTGGGCGTTGGCCAGTACTTC
CASRPQGALGVGQYF
>TRBJ1-3|-|TRBV10-3|-
TGTGCCATCAGTGAGTCGGAGGGCGCAGGAAACACCATATATTTT
CAISESEGAGNTIYF
>TRBJ2-5|-|TRBV19|-
TGTGCCAGTATGGGGCTAGGTGGGGTTTCGGAGACCCAGTACTTC
CASMGLGGVSETQYF
>TRBJ1-4|once|TRBV19|-
TGTGCCAGTAGTACGCTCACCGGGACGGGGAATGAAAAACTGTTTTTT
CASSTLTGTGNEKLFF